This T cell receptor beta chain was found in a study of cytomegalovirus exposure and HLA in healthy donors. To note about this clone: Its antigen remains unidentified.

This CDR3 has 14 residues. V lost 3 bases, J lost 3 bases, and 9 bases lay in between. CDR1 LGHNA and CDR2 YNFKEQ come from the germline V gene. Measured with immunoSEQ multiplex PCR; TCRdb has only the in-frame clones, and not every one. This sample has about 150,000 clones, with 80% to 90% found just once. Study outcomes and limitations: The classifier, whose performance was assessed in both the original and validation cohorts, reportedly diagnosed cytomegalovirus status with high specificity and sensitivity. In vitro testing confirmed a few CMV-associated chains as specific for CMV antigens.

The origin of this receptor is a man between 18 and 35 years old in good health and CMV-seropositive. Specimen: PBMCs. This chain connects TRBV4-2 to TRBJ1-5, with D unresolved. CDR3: CASSQSGNNQPQHF. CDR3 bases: TGTGCCAGCAGCCAGTCCGGGAACAATCAGCCCCAGCATTTT.